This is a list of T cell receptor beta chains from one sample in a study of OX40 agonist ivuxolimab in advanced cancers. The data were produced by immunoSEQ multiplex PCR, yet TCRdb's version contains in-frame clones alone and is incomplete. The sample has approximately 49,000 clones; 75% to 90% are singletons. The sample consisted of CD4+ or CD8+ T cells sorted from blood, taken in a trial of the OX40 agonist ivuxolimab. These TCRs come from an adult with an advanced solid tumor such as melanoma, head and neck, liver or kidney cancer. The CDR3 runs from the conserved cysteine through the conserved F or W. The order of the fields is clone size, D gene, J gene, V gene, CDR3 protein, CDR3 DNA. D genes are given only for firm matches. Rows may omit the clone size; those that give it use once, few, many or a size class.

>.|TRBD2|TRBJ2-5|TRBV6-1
CASSEATRPGGPETQYF
TGTGCCAGCAGTGAAGCGACTAGACCGGGGGGGCCAGAGACCCAGTACTTC
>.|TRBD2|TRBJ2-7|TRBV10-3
CAISEAGAYEQYF
TGTGCCATCAGTGAGGCGGGGGCCTACGAGCAGTACTTC
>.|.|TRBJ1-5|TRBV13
CASSLWGVDQPQHF
TGTGCCAGCAGCTTATGGGGGGTTGATCAGCCCCAGCATTTT
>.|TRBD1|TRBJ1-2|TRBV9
CASSLGRTGDLNYGYTF
TGTGCCAGCAGCCTTGGGAGGACAGGGGACCTAAACTATGGCTACACCTTC
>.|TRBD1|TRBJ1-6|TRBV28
CASSFKDREPPLHF
TGTGCCAGCAGTTTCAAGGACAGGGAGCCACCCCTCCACTTT
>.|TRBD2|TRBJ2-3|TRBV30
CAWSDGRAVGTDTQYF
TGTGCCTGGAGTGATGGGAGGGCCGTGGGCACAGATACGCAGTATTTT
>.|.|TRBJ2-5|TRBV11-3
CASSLDLTAETQYF
TGTGCCAGCAGCTTAGATTTGACAGCAGAGACCCAGTACTTC
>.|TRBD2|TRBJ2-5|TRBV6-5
CASSYSAGVPGETQYF
TGTGCCAGCAGTTACTCGGCGGGGGTGCCAGGGGAGACCCAGTACTTC
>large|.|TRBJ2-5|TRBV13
CASSSLGETQYF
TGTGCCAGCAGCTCGCTCGGGGAGACCCAGTACTTC
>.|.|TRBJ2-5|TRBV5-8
CASSLGPAQYF
TGTGCCAGCAGCTTGGGGCCGGCCCAGTACTTC
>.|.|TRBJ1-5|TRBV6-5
CASSPSGGNQPQHF
TGTGCCAGCAGCCCCTCCGGGGGCAATCAGCCCCAGCATTTT
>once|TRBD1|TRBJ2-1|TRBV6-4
CASSGTGINEQFF
TGTGCCAGCAGCGGGACAGGGATCAATGAGCAGTTCTTC
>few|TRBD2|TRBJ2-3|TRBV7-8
CASSLSGGAVFDTQYF
TGTGCCAGCAGCTTAAGCGGGGGGGCCGTTTTTGATACGCAGTATTTT
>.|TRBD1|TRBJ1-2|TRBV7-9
CASSLGTGSDGYTF
TGTGCCAGCAGCTTGGGGACAGGGTCAGATGGCTACACCTTC
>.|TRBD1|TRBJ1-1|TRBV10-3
CAISGPQGTEAFF
TGTGCCATCAGTGGTCCACAGGGGACTGAAGCTTTCTTT
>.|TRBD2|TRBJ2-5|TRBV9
CASSLAGGYQETQYF
TGTGCCAGCAGCCTAGCGGGGGGGTACCAAGAGACCCAGTACTTC
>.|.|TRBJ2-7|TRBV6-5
CASSKGYEQYF
TGTGCCAGCAGTAAGGGCTACGAGCAGTACTTC
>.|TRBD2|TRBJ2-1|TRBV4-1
CASSQGLLAGKNYNEQFF
TGCGCCAGCAGCCAAGGTTTACTAGCGGGTAAAAACTACAATGAGCAGTTCTTC
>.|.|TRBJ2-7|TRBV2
CASSEGGPLYEQYF
TGTGCCAGCAGTGAGGGGGGACCTCTCTACGAGCAGTACTTC
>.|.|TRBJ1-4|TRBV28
CASSFEAYNEKLFF
TGTGCCAGCAGTTTCGAGGCGTATAATGAAAAACTGTTTTTT
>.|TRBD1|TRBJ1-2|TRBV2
CASRTGQGAPYYGYTF
TGTGCCAGCAGAACGGGACAGGGGGCGCCGTACTATGGCTACACCTTC
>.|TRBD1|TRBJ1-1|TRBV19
CASSRPSGTGWTEAFF
TGTGCCAGTAGTAGACCTTCCGGGACAGGGTGGACTGAAGCTTTCTTT
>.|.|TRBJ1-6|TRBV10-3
CAISELTTVDSPLHF
TGTGCCATCAGTGAGCTAACTACGGTCGATTCACCCCTCCACTTT
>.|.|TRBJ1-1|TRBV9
CASSELGTPNTEAFF
TGTGCCAGCAGCGAGCTCGGGACACCAAACACTGAAGCTTTCTTT
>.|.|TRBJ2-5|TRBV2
CAGGWRETQYF
TGTGCCGGAGGGTGGCGCGAGACCCAGTACTTC
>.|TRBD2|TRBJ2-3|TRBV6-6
CASSLPGGTTDTQYF
TGTGCCAGCAGCCTTCCGGGGGGGACCACAGATACGCAGTATTTT
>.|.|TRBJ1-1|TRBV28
CASSIGGANTEAFF
TGTGCCAGCAGTATTGGAGGGGCGAACACTGAAGCTTTCTTT
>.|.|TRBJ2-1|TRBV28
CASSFGTEQFF
TGTGCCAGCAGTTTCGGTACGGAGCAGTTCTTC